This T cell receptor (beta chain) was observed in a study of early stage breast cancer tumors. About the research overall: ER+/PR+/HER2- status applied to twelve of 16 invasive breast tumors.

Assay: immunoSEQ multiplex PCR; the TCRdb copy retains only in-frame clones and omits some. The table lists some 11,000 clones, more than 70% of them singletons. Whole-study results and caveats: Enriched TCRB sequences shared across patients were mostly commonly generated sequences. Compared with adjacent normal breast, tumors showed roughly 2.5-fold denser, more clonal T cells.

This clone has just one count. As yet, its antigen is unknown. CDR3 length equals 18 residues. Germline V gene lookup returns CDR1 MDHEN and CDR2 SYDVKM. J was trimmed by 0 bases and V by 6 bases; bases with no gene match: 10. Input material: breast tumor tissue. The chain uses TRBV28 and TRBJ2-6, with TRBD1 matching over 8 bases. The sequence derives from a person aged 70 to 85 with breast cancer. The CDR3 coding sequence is TGTGCCAGCAGATCAGGGGGCCCCGTTCACTCTGGGGCCAACGTCCTGACTTTC. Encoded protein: CASRSGGPVHSGANVLTF.